This T cell receptor (beta chain) was sequenced during a study of blood T cell repertoires in COVID-19. Whole-study context: Sites in the United States, Italy and Spain provided acute and convalescent COVID-19 samples. T cells, B-cell-depleted T cells, or PBMCs supplied cDNA or gDNA.

This clone was detected only once. How the authors handled the data: Amplification with reference gene primers provided the estimates of nucleated cell counts. The method was immunoSEQ multiplex PCR; TCRdb's version includes in-frame clones alone and lacks a portion of them. For V, J and clone size, that table is used; D and trimming come from the DNA. The sample has about 170,000 clones, around 93% seen once. The receptor's source is a woman aged 45 to 65 with acute or convalescent COVID-19. Sequenced: peripheral blood.

The CDR3 sequence: CASSSQGFVGTEAFF. The CDR3 DNA sequence: TGTGCCAGCAGCTCTCAGGGGTTCGTGGGTACTGAAGCTTTCTTT. This rearrangement joins TRBV7-9 to TRBJ1-1, with a weak D call TRBD1 (6 bases). The CDR3 consists of 15 residues. V was pared by 4 bases and J by 5 bases, with 17 bases between. The germline V gene encodes CDR1 SEHNR and CDR2 FQNEAQ (reference sequence).